Listed below are T cell receptor beta chains from one sample, sequenced in a study of control samples from healthy donors and cancer patients. Using immunoSEQ multiplex PCR, the repertoire was profiled, and TCRdb retains in-frame clones only, with some absent. The sample has roughly 100,000 clones; 80% to 95% are singletons. Sequences were obtained from blood. All receptors come from a human donor in good health. The donor label of this sample is uncertain. Both conserved end residues are part of each CDR3. A D gene is named only where the DNA matches it firmly. Some rows have no size entry. The others give once, few or many, or a class for an expanded clone.

clone size: NA
D gene: NA
J gene: TRBJ2-3
V gene: TRBV30
CDR3 DNA: TGTGCCTGGAGTGTACCAGAGCGTTCGGGAGATACGCAGTATTTT
CDR3 protein: CAWSVPERSGDTQYF

clone size: once
D gene: TRBD2
J gene: TRBJ2-7
V gene: TRBV3-1/TRBV3-2
CDR3 DNA: TGTGCCAGCAGCCAAGATGCGGGGGGGCTCTACGAGCAGTACTTC
CDR3 protein: CASSQDAGGLYEQYF

clone size: NA
D gene: NA
J gene: TRBJ2-1
V gene: TRBV28
CDR3 DNA: TGTGCCAGCAGGCAGGGTATCGGCAATGAGCAGTTCTTC
CDR3 protein: CASRQGIGNEQFF

clone size: NA
D gene: TRBD1
J gene: TRBJ1-6
V gene: TRBV4-2
CDR3 DNA: TGTGCCAGCAGCCAGGCAGCGATGGGACAGAATAATTCACCCCTCCACTTT
CDR3 protein: CASSQAAMGQNNSPLHF

clone size: NA
D gene: NA
J gene: TRBJ1-1
V gene: TRBV6-6
CDR3 DNA: TGTGCCAGCAGTTACTCGGGGGGAGGGAGCGGCACTGAAGCTTTCTTT
CDR3 protein: CASSYSGGGSGTEAFF

clone size: NA
D gene: NA
J gene: TRBJ1-2
V gene: TRBV3-1/TRBV3-2
CDR3 DNA: TGTGCCAGCAGCCCAGACCGACCCTCGAGCGGCTACACCTTC
CDR3 protein: CASSPDRPSSGYTF

clone size: NA
D gene: NA
J gene: TRBJ2-1
V gene: TRBV27
CDR3 DNA: TGTGCCAGCAGTACCATCCGGGACCGCTCCTACAATGAGCAGTTCTTC
CDR3 protein: CASSTIRDRSYNEQFF

clone size: NA
D gene: NA
J gene: TRBJ2-5
V gene: TRBV27
CDR3 DNA: TGTGCCAGCAGTCCCTCCATTATGCCTCCGGGTGAGACCCAGTACTTC
CDR3 protein: CASSPSIMPPGETQYF

clone size: NA
D gene: NA
J gene: TRBJ2-6
V gene: TRBV28
CDR3 DNA: TGTGCCAGCAGTTCGCCAGGGGTTTCTGGGGCCAACGTCCTGACTTTC
CDR3 protein: CASSSPGVSGANVLTF

clone size: NA
D gene: NA
J gene: TRBJ1-1
V gene: TRBV18
CDR3 DNA: TGTGCCAGCTCAATACTGATATACGAGGACACTGAAGCTTTCTTT
CDR3 protein: CASSILIYEDTEAFF

clone size: few
D gene: NA
J gene: TRBJ2-7
V gene: TRBV19
CDR3 DNA: TGTGCCAGTAGTATAGGCCAAGCACCGGGCGAGCAGTACTTC
CDR3 protein: CASSIGQAPGEQYF

clone size: NA
D gene: NA
J gene: TRBJ2-7
V gene: TRBV30
CDR3 DNA: TGTGCCTGGAGTACCACAAGCTCCTACGAGCAGTACTTC
CDR3 protein: CAWSTTSSYEQYF

clone size: once
D gene: NA
J gene: TRBJ2-7
V gene: TRBV30
CDR3 DNA: TGTGCCACAAAAAAGGGCGTATTTTCCGAGCAGTACTTC
CDR3 protein: CATKKGVFSEQYF

clone size: NA
D gene: NA
J gene: TRBJ1-1
V gene: TRBV7-9
CDR3 DNA: TGTGCCAGCAGTTACAACTTGAACACTGAAGCTTTCTTT
CDR3 protein: CASSYNLNTEAFF

clone size: NA
D gene: NA
J gene: TRBJ1-4
V gene: TRBV10-2
CDR3 DNA: TGCGCCAGCAGCGATTCCGACAGTGAAAAACTGTTTTTT
CDR3 protein: CASSDSDSEKLFF

clone size: NA
D gene: TRBD1
J gene: TRBJ1-1
V gene: TRBV7-3
CDR3 DNA: TGTGCCAGCAGCATTGAGGGGGCGTTACCTTTCTTT
CDR3 protein: CASSIEGALPFF

clone size: NA
D gene: NA
J gene: TRBJ2-5
V gene: TRBV7-9
CDR3 DNA: TGTGCCAGCAGTCGTATTGGGGGCCGGGAGACCCAGTACTTC
CDR3 protein: CASSRIGGRETQYF

clone size: NA
D gene: TRBD1
J gene: TRBJ1-5
V gene: TRBV6-2/TRBV6-3
CDR3 DNA: TGTGCCAGCAGCACTCGACAGGGACATCAGCCCCAGCATTTT
CDR3 protein: CASSTRQGHQPQHF

clone size: few
D gene: TRBD2
J gene: TRBJ2-1
V gene: TRBV4-1
CDR3 DNA: TGCGCCAGCAGCCAAGTCTCCAGGACTAGCGGCAATGAGCAGTTCTTC
CDR3 protein: CASSQVSRTSGNEQFF

clone size: NA
D gene: TRBD1
J gene: TRBJ2-2
V gene: TRBV5-1
CDR3 DNA: TGCGCCAGCAGATTTCGGACAGGATCTAACACCGGGGAGCTGTTTTTT
CDR3 protein: CASRFRTGSNTGELFF

clone size: NA
D gene: NA
J gene: TRBJ2-1
V gene: TRBV6-1
CDR3 DNA: TGTGCCAGCAGTGAAGACTATGGGCGCTCCTACAATGAGCAGTTCTTC
CDR3 protein: CASSEDYGRSYNEQFF

clone size: once
D gene: NA
J gene: TRBJ1-1
V gene: TRBV6-1
CDR3 DNA: TGTGCCAGCAGTGAAGGTAGATGGTTGAACACTGAAGCTTTCTTT
CDR3 protein: CASSEGRWLNTEAFF

clone size: NA
D gene: NA
J gene: TRBJ2-5
V gene: TRBV7-2
CDR3 DNA: TGTGCCAGCAGCTTAGTAGGGGAGACCCAGTACTTC
CDR3 protein: CASSLVGETQYF

clone size: large
D gene: TRBD2
J gene: TRBJ2-2
V gene: TRBV7-6
CDR3 DNA: TGTGCCAGCAGCCGTAGCGGGGATGCGAACACCGGGGAGCTGTTTTTT
CDR3 protein: CASSRSGDANTGELFF

clone size: NA
D gene: TRBD2
J gene: TRBJ2-2
V gene: TRBV28
CDR3 DNA: TGTGCCAGCACCCAAGCGGGGGCCGGGGCCGGGGAGCTGTTTTTT
CDR3 protein: CASTQAGAGAGELFF

clone size: NA
D gene: TRBD1
J gene: TRBJ1-1
V gene: TRBV5-1
CDR3 DNA: TGCGCCAGCAGCCCGACAGGGTATGACACTGAAGCTTTCTTT
CDR3 protein: CASSPTGYDTEAFF

clone size: NA
D gene: TRBD2
J gene: TRBJ2-5
V gene: TRBV7-7
CDR3 DNA: TGTGCCAGCAGCGCCAGCGGGGCCGACGAGACCCAGTACTTC
CDR3 protein: CASSASGADETQYF

clone size: few
D gene: NA
J gene: TRBJ1-2
V gene: TRBV6-6
CDR3 DNA: TGTGCCAGCAGTTACCTACAGGGTGGTGGCTACACCTTC
CDR3 protein: CASSYLQGGGYTF

clone size: NA
D gene: NA
J gene: TRBJ2-6
V gene: TRBV5-1
CDR3 DNA: TGCGCCAGCAGCTCCCAACTGGGGGCCAACGTCCTGACTTTC
CDR3 protein: CASSSQLGANVLTF

clone size: NA
D gene: TRBD2
J gene: TRBJ2-7
V gene: TRBV2
CDR3 DNA: TGTGCCAGCAGGCCCAGCGGGGGGAAATACTACGAGCAGTACTTC
CDR3 protein: CASRPSGGKYYEQYF

clone size: NA
D gene: NA
J gene: TRBJ1-2
V gene: TRBV4-3
CDR3 DNA: TGCGCCAGCAGCCAATCCGGCGAGGGGCGGAACTATGGCTACACCTTC
CDR3 protein: CASSQSGEGRNYGYTF

clone size: NA
D gene: TRBD1
J gene: TRBJ1-2
V gene: TRBV6-5
CDR3 DNA: TGTGCCAGCGGAGACAGGGCCTTTAGTGGCTATGGCTACACCTTC
CDR3 protein: CASGDRAFSGYGYTF

clone size: NA
D gene: NA
J gene: TRBJ1-4
V gene: TRBV27
CDR3 DNA: TGTGCCAGCAGTTTATCATGGGGGGATTATGGGGAACTGTTTTTT
CDR3 protein: CASSLSWGDYGELFF

clone size: NA
D gene: NA
J gene: TRBJ2-5
V gene: TRBV5-1
CDR3 DNA: TGCGCCAGCAGCCCCAATTCCCGGGGGTCCACAGAGACCCAGTACTTC
CDR3 protein: CASSPNSRGSTETQYF

clone size: NA
D gene: NA
J gene: TRBJ1-5
V gene: TRBV12-5
CDR3 DNA: TGTGCTAGTGGTTGGGGATACGATCAGCCCCAGCATTTT
CDR3 protein: CASGWGYDQPQHF

clone size: NA
D gene: NA
J gene: TRBJ1-1
V gene: TRBV7-9
CDR3 DNA: TGTGCCAGCATCACAGATCCCACTGAAGCTTTCTTT
CDR3 protein: CASITDPTEAFF

clone size: NA
D gene: TRBD2
J gene: TRBJ2-3
V gene: TRBV4-3
CDR3 DNA: TGCGCCAGCAGCCAGTATCCAGCGGGGGGCCAGGGAGATACGCAGTATTTT
CDR3 protein: CASSQYPAGGQGDTQYF

clone size: NA
D gene: TRBD1
J gene: TRBJ1-2
V gene: TRBV6-5
CDR3 DNA: TGTGCCAGCAGCAGCGACAGGGGGTATGGCTACACCTTC
CDR3 protein: CASSSDRGYGYTF

clone size: few
D gene: NA
J gene: TRBJ1-2
V gene: TRBV7-6
CDR3 DNA: TGTGCCAGCAGCTTAGCCAGGGAGTCTGGCTACACCTTC
CDR3 protein: CASSLARESGYTF

clone size: NA
D gene: NA
J gene: TRBJ1-2
V gene: TRBV2
CDR3 DNA: TGTGCCGCAGGGTCAGCTAACTATGGCTACACCTTC
CDR3 protein: CAAGSANYGYTF

clone size: NA
D gene: NA
J gene: TRBJ2-1
V gene: TRBV27
CDR3 DNA: TGTGCCAGCAGTCTCGAATACAGGAGCTCCTACAATGAGCAGTTCTTC
CDR3 protein: CASSLEYRSSYNEQFF

clone size: NA
D gene: TRBD1
J gene: TRBJ1-1
V gene: TRBV9
CDR3 DNA: TGTGCCAGCAGCACAGGGGGCAGGGTGGACACTGAAGCTTTCTTT
CDR3 protein: CASSTGGRVDTEAFF

clone size: NA
D gene: NA
J gene: TRBJ1-3
V gene: TRBV19
CDR3 DNA: TGTGCCAGTAGTCCCCAGACCTCAGGATACTCTGGAAACACCATATATTTT
CDR3 protein: CASSPQTSGYSGNTIYF

clone size: NA
D gene: NA
J gene: TRBJ2-7
V gene: TRBV15
CDR3 DNA: TGTGCCACCAGCAGAGATCCGGGTAGCTCCTACGAGCAGTACTTC
CDR3 protein: CATSRDPGSSYEQYF

clone size: NA
D gene: NA
J gene: TRBJ1-6
V gene: TRBV12-5
CDR3 DNA: TGTGCTAGTGGTATGCGCAGCTCCTATAATTCACCCCTCCACTTT
CDR3 protein: CASGMRSSYNSPLHF

clone size: NA
D gene: NA
J gene: TRBJ1-6
V gene: TRBV25-1
CDR3 DNA: TGTGCCAGTTCGAAACCGGGGGTTTCAGGGTCACCCCTCCACTTT
CDR3 protein: CASSKPGVSGSPLHF

clone size: NA
D gene: NA
J gene: TRBJ1-6
V gene: TRBV19
CDR3 DNA: TGTGCCACCTGCCTCGGGGTTAATTCACCCCTCCACTTT
CDR3 protein: CATCLGVNSPLHF

clone size: NA
D gene: NA
J gene: TRBJ1-1
V gene: TRBV7-6
CDR3 DNA: TGTGCCAGCAGCTTAAGGCAGGGCGGGGCGGGCGCTGAAGCTTTCTTT
CDR3 protein: CASSLRQGGAGAEAFF

clone size: NA
D gene: NA
J gene: TRBJ1-1
V gene: TRBV3-1/TRBV3-2
CDR3 DNA: TGTGCCAGCAGCCGGGGTTTTGAAGCTTTCTTT
CDR3 protein: CASSRGFEAFF

clone size: NA
D gene: NA
J gene: TRBJ2-2
V gene: TRBV3-1/TRBV3-2
CDR3 DNA: TGTGCCAGCAGTCTTAGACAGAACACCGGGGAGCTGTTTTTT
CDR3 protein: CASSLRQNTGELFF

clone size: NA
D gene: TRBD2
J gene: TRBJ2-1
V gene: TRBV15
CDR3 DNA: TGTGCCACCAGTCTGGGCCGGGGGGGCAATGAGCAGTTCTTC
CDR3 protein: CATSLGRGGNEQFF

clone size: NA
D gene: NA
J gene: TRBJ1-3
V gene: TRBV7-2
CDR3 DNA: TGTGCCAGCAGCGGTTCTCGGTTCTCTGGAAACACCATATATTTT
CDR3 protein: CASSGSRFSGNTIYF

clone size: NA
D gene: NA
J gene: TRBJ1-4
V gene: TRBV5-4
CDR3 DNA: TGTGCCAGCAGCTTGTCGGGGGCAGGTGAAAAACTGTTTTTT
CDR3 protein: CASSLSGAGEKLFF

clone size: NA
D gene: NA
J gene: TRBJ1-6
V gene: TRBV5-1
CDR3 DNA: TGCGCCAGCAGCACCACAGGGAGCTCCTATAATTCACCCCTCCACTTT
CDR3 protein: CASSTTGSSYNSPLHF